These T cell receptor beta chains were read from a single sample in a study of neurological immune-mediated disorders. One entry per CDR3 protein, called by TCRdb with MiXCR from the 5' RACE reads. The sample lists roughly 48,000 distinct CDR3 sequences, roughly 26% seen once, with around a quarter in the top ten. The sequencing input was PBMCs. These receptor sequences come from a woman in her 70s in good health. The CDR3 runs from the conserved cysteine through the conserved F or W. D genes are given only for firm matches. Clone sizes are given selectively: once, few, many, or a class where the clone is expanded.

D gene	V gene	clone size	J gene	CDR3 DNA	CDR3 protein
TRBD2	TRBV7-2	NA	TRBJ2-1	TGTGCCAGCAGCTTAGTGGCTAGCGGGAGTTACGTGGGGGGGAATGAGCAGTTCTTC	CASSLVASGSYVGGNEQFF
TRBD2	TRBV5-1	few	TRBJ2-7	TGCGCCAGCAGCTTGGCTGGACTAGCGGGAGCCCCGGGGGAGCAGTACTTC	CASSLAGLAGAPGEQYF
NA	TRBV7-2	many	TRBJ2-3	TGTGCCAGCAGCGAAGCCGGGACTGTGCAGTATTTT	CASSEAGTVQYF
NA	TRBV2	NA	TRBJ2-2	TGTGCCAGCAGCCTCGGGACTTCCGGAACGGGGGAGCTGTTTTTT	CASSLGTSGTGELFF
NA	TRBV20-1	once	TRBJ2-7	TGCAGTGCTAGAGTCCCGGGAAGGGGCCTTTCCTACGACCAGTACTTC	CSARVPGRGLSYDQYF
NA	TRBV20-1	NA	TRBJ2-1	TGCAGTGCTAGACGGACGGCGAGCTCCTACAATGAGCAGTTCTTC	CSARRTASSYNEQFF
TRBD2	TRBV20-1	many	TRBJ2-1	TGCAGTGCTAGCGCCTCCAGGACTAGCGGGGCCTGGCGGCAGTTCTTC	CSASASRTSGAWRQFF
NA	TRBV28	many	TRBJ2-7	TGTGCCAGCAGCCCCGGACAGTTTTCCTACGAGCAGTACTTC	CASSPGQFSYEQYF
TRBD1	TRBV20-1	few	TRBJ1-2	TGCAGTGCCACCAGGGGAGGGGGCGTCTATGGCTACACCTTC	CSATRGGGVYGYTF
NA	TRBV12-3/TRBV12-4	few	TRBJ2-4	TGTGCCAGCAGACAGAGGTCCATGGCCAAAAACATTCAGTACTTC	CASRQRSMAKNIQYF
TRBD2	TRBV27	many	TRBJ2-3	TGTGCCAGCAGTTTTTCGACTAGCGGGGGATTCACAGATACGCAGTATTTT	CASSFSTSGGFTDTQYF
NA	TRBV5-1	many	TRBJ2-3	TGCGCCAGCAGCTTGGTAGGCGGTCGGGGGAGCACAGATACGCAGTATTTT	CASSLVGGRGSTDTQYF
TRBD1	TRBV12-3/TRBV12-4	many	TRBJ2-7	TGTGCCAGTTCCGAAAATACCGGGACAGCAACCTACGAGCAGTACTTC	CASSENTGTATYEQYF
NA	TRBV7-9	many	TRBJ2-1	TGTGCCAGCAGCTTTAGACTGGTAGAGCAGTTCTTC	CASSFRLVEQFF